Included here is one TCR beta chain sequence, with context. Its cognate antigen is unknown. This sample was included in a study of OX40 agonist ivuxolimab in advanced cancers. About the research overall: A male proportion of approximately 83% was recorded, with mean age 60 years and range about 20 to 90. General study points: Expanded peripheral T cells had an undetermined antigen specificity. The study found that CD8+ T cells averaged more expanded clones than CD4+.

Germline loops: CDR1 MDHEN, CDR2 SYDVKM. V dropped 3 bases and J dropped 7 bases, with 10 bases sitting between them. This CDR3 has 14 residues. Profiling relied on immunoSEQ multiplex PCR, and the TCRdb table lists in-frame clones only, not all of them. In the table there are fewer than 80,000 clones, 70% to 90% of which are singletons. The clonotype comes from an adult with an advanced solid tumor such as melanoma, head and neck, liver or kidney cancer. This chain uses TRBV28 with TRBJ1-6, with D uncertain. The sample consisted of CD4+ or CD8+ T cells sorted from blood, taken in a trial of the OX40 agonist ivuxolimab. The CDR3 reads CASSLVRRNSPLHF. CDR3 in DNA: TGTGCCAGCAGTTTGGTCCGAAGGAATTCACCCCTCCACTTT.